This is a list of T cell receptor beta chains from one sample in a study of blood T cell repertoires in COVID-19. Method: immunoSEQ multiplex PCR; TCRdb's copy keeps in-frame clones and lacks some. Among 100,000 to 150,000 clones listed, more than 70% were seen once. The sequenced sample consisted of peripheral blood. These receptors came from an elderly woman with acute or convalescent COVID-19. CDR3s include the opening cysteine and the closing phenylalanine or tryptophan. Fields, in order: J gene, V gene, D gene, clone size, CDR3 DNA, CDR3 protein. A D gene is named only where the DNA matches it firmly. Size tells how often a clone was seen (once, few, many) or the class of an expanded clone, and some rows leave it out.

j_call: TRBJ2-6; v_call: TRBV7-9; d_call: NA; clone_size: NA; cdr3_nt: TGTGCCAGCAGCTTACTTCTTTGGGGAGGATCTGGGGCCAACGTCCTGACTTTC; cdr3_aa: CASSLLLWGGSGANVLTF
j_call: TRBJ2-3; v_call: TRBV5-1; d_call: NA; clone_size: NA; cdr3_nt: TGCGCCAGCAGCTTGGGAGGGACAGATACGCAGTATTTT; cdr3_aa: CASSLGGTDTQYF
j_call: TRBJ1-2; v_call: TRBV29-1; d_call: TRBD1; clone_size: NA; cdr3_nt: TGCAGCGCATCGACAGGGTGGGGTTATGGCTACACCTTC; cdr3_aa: CSASTGWGYGYTF
j_call: TRBJ2-3; v_call: TRBV3-1/TRBV3-2; d_call: TRBD1; clone_size: NA; cdr3_nt: TGTGCCAGCAGCCAAGATGGACAGGGCGAGAGAGGAGATACGCAGTATTTT; cdr3_aa: CASSQDGQGERGDTQYF
j_call: TRBJ1-2; v_call: TRBV7-2; d_call: TRBD1; clone_size: NA; cdr3_nt: TGTGCCAGCAGCTCGGGACAGGGTAATCTCGGAGGCTACACCTTC; cdr3_aa: CASSSGQGNLGGYTF
j_call: TRBJ2-1; v_call: TRBV2; d_call: TRBD2; clone_size: NA; cdr3_nt: TGTGCCAGCAGTGAAGTGGGACTAGCCGGCAATGAGCAGTTCTTC; cdr3_aa: CASSEVGLAGNEQFF
j_call: TRBJ2-7; v_call: TRBV21-1; d_call: NA; clone_size: NA; cdr3_nt: TGTGCCAGCAGCAAAGATCGGACAGGGTTCGACGAGCAGTACTTC; cdr3_aa: CASSKDRTGFDEQYF
j_call: TRBJ1-2; v_call: TRBV7-9; d_call: NA; clone_size: NA; cdr3_nt: TGTGCCAGCAGCGCCTTCGGGGGGACATATGGCTACACCTTC; cdr3_aa: CASSAFGGTYGYTF
j_call: TRBJ1-2; v_call: TRBV7-2; d_call: TRBD1; clone_size: NA; cdr3_nt: TGTGCCAGCAGCAAATTAGAGGCCGGGACAGGGTATGGCTACACCTTC; cdr3_aa: CASSKLEAGTGYGYTF
j_call: TRBJ2-7; v_call: TRBV28; d_call: TRBD2; clone_size: NA; cdr3_nt: TGTGCCAGCAGGCCTAGCGGGACCTACGAGCAGTACTTC; cdr3_aa: CASRPSGTYEQYF
j_call: TRBJ1-3; v_call: TRBV29-1; d_call: NA; clone_size: NA; cdr3_nt: TGCAGCGTTTGGGAGGACACCATATATTTT; cdr3_aa: CSVWEDTIYF
j_call: TRBJ2-7; v_call: TRBV5-4; d_call: TRBD2; clone_size: NA; cdr3_nt: TGTGCCAGCAGCCGGGGACTAGCGGGGGGTATACCCTCCTACGAGCAGTACTTC; cdr3_aa: CASSRGLAGGIPSYEQYF
j_call: TRBJ2-5; v_call: TRBV7-9; d_call: NA; clone_size: NA; cdr3_nt: TGTGCCAGCAGCTTAGGAGCCGGCCAAGAGACCCAGTACTTC; cdr3_aa: CASSLGAGQETQYF
j_call: TRBJ1-4; v_call: TRBV2; d_call: NA; clone_size: NA; cdr3_nt: TGTGCCAGCACTGAAGGCGGCCGTGAAAAACTGTTTTTT; cdr3_aa: CASTEGGREKLFF
j_call: TRBJ2-1; v_call: TRBV24-1; d_call: TRBD1; clone_size: NA; cdr3_nt: TGTGCCACCAGTGACCGGACAGGGCTGGGAAATGAGCAGTTCTTC; cdr3_aa: CATSDRTGLGNEQFF
j_call: TRBJ2-2; v_call: TRBV24-1; d_call: TRBD1; clone_size: NA; cdr3_nt: TGTGCCACCAGCCTAGGGGGCAGGGTGAACACCGGGGAGCTGTTTTTT; cdr3_aa: CATSLGGRVNTGELFF
j_call: TRBJ1-2; v_call: TRBV18; d_call: NA; clone_size: NA; cdr3_nt: TGTGCCAGCTCACCCAGGGGTAGCGATGGCTACACCTTC; cdr3_aa: CASSPRGSDGYTF
j_call: TRBJ1-2; v_call: TRBV9; d_call: NA; clone_size: NA; cdr3_nt: TGTGCCAGCAGCGTAGAAACCCAGTCGGGTTTCGATGGCTACACCTTC; cdr3_aa: CASSVETQSGFDGYTF
j_call: TRBJ1-2; v_call: TRBV7-3; d_call: TRBD1; clone_size: NA; cdr3_nt: TGTGCCAGCAGCCCGGACAGGGTAGGTGGCTACACCTTC; cdr3_aa: CASSPDRVGGYTF
j_call: TRBJ2-7; v_call: TRBV6-6; d_call: TRBD1; clone_size: once; cdr3_nt: TGTGCCAGTGGGACAGGGGGCGGCGAGCAGTACTTC; cdr3_aa: CASGTGGGEQYF
j_call: TRBJ2-1; v_call: TRBV9; d_call: TRBD2; clone_size: NA; cdr3_nt: TGTGCCAGCAGCGCCCCCCTCGGAGCGGGAGAATGGAATGAGCAGTTCTTC; cdr3_aa: CASSAPLGAGEWNEQFF
j_call: TRBJ2-1; v_call: TRBV10-1; d_call: TRBD2; clone_size: NA; cdr3_nt: TGCGCCAGCAGTGAGTCTAGGAGACTAGCGGGAGGTCTCAATGAGCAGTTCTTC; cdr3_aa: CASSESRRLAGGLNEQFF
j_call: TRBJ2-7; v_call: TRBV2; d_call: NA; clone_size: NA; cdr3_nt: TGTGCCAGCAGTGAACAGGGGTTAAACGAGCAGTACTTC; cdr3_aa: CASSEQGLNEQYF
j_call: TRBJ1-2; v_call: TRBV9; d_call: NA; clone_size: few; cdr3_nt: TGTGCCAGCAGCGCCGGACAGATCTATGGCTACACCTTC; cdr3_aa: CASSAGQIYGYTF
j_call: TRBJ1-1; v_call: TRBV2; d_call: NA; clone_size: NA; cdr3_nt: TGTGCCAGCAGTTTGTTCAGGGCTTCCACTGAAGCTTTCTTT; cdr3_aa: CASSLFRASTEAFF
j_call: TRBJ1-4; v_call: TRBV6-5; d_call: TRBD1; clone_size: once; cdr3_nt: TGTGCCAGCAGATCCGACAGGGGTACTAATGAAAAACTGTTTTTT; cdr3_aa: CASRSDRGTNEKLFF
j_call: TRBJ1-4; v_call: TRBV7-4; d_call: TRBD1; clone_size: NA; cdr3_nt: TGTGCCAGCAGCCCACCCGACAGGGGAGCAGCAACTAATGAAAAACTGTTTTTT; cdr3_aa: CASSPPDRGAATNEKLFF
j_call: TRBJ2-6; v_call: TRBV7-9; d_call: NA; clone_size: NA; cdr3_nt: TGTGCCAGCAGCCCCGGGGGTCTTGGGGCCAACGTCCTGACTTTC; cdr3_aa: CASSPGGLGANVLTF
j_call: TRBJ1-1; v_call: TRBV5-1; d_call: TRBD1; clone_size: few; cdr3_nt: TGCGCCAGCAGCATACGGACAGGGGGGAGTACTGAAGCTTTCTTT; cdr3_aa: CASSIRTGGSTEAFF
j_call: TRBJ2-1; v_call: TRBV7-9; d_call: TRBD1; clone_size: NA; cdr3_nt: TGTGCCAGCAGCTTTGAAAACAGGGGCAATGAGCAGTTCTTC; cdr3_aa: CASSFENRGNEQFF
j_call: TRBJ2-7; v_call: TRBV5-4; d_call: NA; clone_size: NA; cdr3_nt: TGTGCCAGCAGCCCCACTCCCGGACAAACCTACGAGCAGTACTTC; cdr3_aa: CASSPTPGQTYEQYF
j_call: TRBJ1-5; v_call: TRBV6-1; d_call: NA; clone_size: few; cdr3_nt: TGTGCCAGCAGTGAAGGAGAGACTCAGACAGATACAAGCAATCAGCCCCAGCATTTT; cdr3_aa: CASSEGETQTDTSNQPQHF
j_call: TRBJ1-3; v_call: TRBV24-1; d_call: NA; clone_size: few; cdr3_nt: TGTGCCACCACGTCAAGCGTGGGAAACACCATATATTTT; cdr3_aa: CATTSSVGNTIYF
j_call: TRBJ1-2; v_call: TRBV5-1; d_call: NA; clone_size: NA; cdr3_nt: TGCGCCAGCAGCTTGAGGAGAGATTTACGCTATGGCTACACCTTC; cdr3_aa: CASSLRRDLRYGYTF
j_call: TRBJ1-2; v_call: TRBV27; d_call: NA; clone_size: NA; cdr3_nt: TGTGCCAGCAGTTTGCGAGATCCCCTCTATGGCTACACCTTC; cdr3_aa: CASSLRDPLYGYTF
j_call: TRBJ2-5; v_call: TRBV6-5; d_call: TRBD2; clone_size: NA; cdr3_nt: TGTGCCAGCAGTTCGAGGACTAGCGGGGATCAAGAGACCCAGTACTTC; cdr3_aa: CASSSRTSGDQETQYF
j_call: TRBJ2-1; v_call: TRBV7-9; d_call: TRBD1; clone_size: NA; cdr3_nt: TGTGCCAGCAGCTTTCGGGGACAGACGGATGAGCAGTTCTTC; cdr3_aa: CASSFRGQTDEQFF
j_call: TRBJ2-1; v_call: TRBV2; d_call: NA; clone_size: NA; cdr3_nt: TGTGCCAGCAGTGAAGTGGTGGGGGGGTTCTTC; cdr3_aa: CASSEVVGGFF
j_call: TRBJ1-2; v_call: TRBV5-8; d_call: TRBD1; clone_size: NA; cdr3_nt: TGTGCCAGCAGCCTCCTAGGACAGGGCCACTATGGCTACACCTTC; cdr3_aa: CASSLLGQGHYGYTF